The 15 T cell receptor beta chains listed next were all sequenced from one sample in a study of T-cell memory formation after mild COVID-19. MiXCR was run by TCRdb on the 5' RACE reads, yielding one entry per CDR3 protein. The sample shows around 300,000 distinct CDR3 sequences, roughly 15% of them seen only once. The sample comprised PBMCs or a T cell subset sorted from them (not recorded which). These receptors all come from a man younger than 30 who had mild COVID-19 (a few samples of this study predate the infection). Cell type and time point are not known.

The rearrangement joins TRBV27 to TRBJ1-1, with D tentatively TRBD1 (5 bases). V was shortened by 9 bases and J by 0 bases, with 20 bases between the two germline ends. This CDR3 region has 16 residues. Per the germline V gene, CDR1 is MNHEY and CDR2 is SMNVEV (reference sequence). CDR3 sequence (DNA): TGTGCCAGACGGCCTCGGATGGGACGATTGAACACTGAAGCTTTCTTT. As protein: CARRPRMGRLNTEAFF.

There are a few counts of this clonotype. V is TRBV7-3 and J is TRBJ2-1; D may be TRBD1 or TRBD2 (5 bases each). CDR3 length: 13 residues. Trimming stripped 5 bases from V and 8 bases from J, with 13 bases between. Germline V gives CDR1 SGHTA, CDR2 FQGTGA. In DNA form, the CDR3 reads TGTGCCAGCAGCCCAGAGGGACGCGATGAGCAGTTCTTC. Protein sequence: CASSPEGRDEQFF.

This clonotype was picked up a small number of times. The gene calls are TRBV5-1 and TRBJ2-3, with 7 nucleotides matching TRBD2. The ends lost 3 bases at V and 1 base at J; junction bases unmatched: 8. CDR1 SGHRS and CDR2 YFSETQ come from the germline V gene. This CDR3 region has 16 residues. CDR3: CASSSLGGMGTDTQYF. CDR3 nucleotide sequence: TGCGCCAGCAGCTCCCTCGGGGGGATGGGCACAGATACGCAGTATTTT. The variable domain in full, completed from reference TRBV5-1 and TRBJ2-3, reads KAGVTQTPRYLIKTRGQQVTLSCSPISGHRSVSWYQQTPGQGLQFLFEYFSETQRNKGNFPGRFSGRQFSNSRSEMNVSTLELGDSALYLCASSSLGGMGTDTQYFGPGTRLTVL.

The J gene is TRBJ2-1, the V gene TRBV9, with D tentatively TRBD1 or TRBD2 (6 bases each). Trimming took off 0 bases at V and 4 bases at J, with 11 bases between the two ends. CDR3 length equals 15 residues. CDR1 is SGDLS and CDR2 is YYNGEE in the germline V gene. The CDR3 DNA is TGTGCCAGCAGCGTAGCGGGGGCCATATACAATGAGCAGTTCTTC. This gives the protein CASSVAGAIYNEQFF.

This chain's CDR3 is CASSPLAAYGYTF. Written as DNA, the CDR3 is TGTGCCAGCAGCCCGTTGGCAGCTTATGGCTACACCTTC. This chain links TRBV9 with TRBJ1-2; D uncertain. The CDR3 totals 13 residues. Looked up from germline, CDR1 is SGDLS and CDR2 is YYNGEE. The germline V and J ends were trimmed by 4 bases and 5 bases, with 12 bases remaining between them.

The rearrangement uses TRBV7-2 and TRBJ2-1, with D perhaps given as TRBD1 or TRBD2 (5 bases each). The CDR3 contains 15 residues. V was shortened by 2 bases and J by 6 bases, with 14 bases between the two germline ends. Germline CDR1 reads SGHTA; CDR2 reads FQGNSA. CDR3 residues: CASSLSWDGLNEQFF. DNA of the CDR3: TGTGCCAGCAGCTTATCGTGGGACGGCCTCAATGAGCAGTTCTTC.

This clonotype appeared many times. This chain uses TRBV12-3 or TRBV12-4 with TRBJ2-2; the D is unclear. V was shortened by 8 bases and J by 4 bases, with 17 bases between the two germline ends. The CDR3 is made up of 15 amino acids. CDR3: CASPSPRNPTGELFF. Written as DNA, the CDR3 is TGTGCCAGCCCCTCTCCCAGGAACCCCACCGGGGAGCTGTTTTTT.

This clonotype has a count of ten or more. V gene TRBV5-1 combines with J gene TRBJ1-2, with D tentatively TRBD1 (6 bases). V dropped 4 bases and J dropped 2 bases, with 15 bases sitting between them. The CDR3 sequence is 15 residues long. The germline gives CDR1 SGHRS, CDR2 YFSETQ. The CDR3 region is CASSPDGQWNYGYTF. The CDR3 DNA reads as TGCGCCAGCAGCCCGGACGGACAGTGGAACTATGGCTACACCTTC.

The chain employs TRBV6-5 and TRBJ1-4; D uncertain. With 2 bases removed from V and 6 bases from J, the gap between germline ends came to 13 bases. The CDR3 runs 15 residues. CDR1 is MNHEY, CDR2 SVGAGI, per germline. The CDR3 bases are TGTGCCAGCAGTTACAGCGCGGGCGAAGATGAAAAACTGTTTTTT. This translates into CASSYSAGEDEKLFF.

CDR3 residues: CASSPDTWLKNIQYF. The CDR3 DNA follows: TGTGCCAGCAGCCCTGATACCTGGCTGAAAAACATTCAGTACTTC. V and J are TRBV7-9 and TRBJ2-4, with D unresolved. Trimming shortened V by 5 bases and J by 4 bases, and 15 bases separated the two germline ends. Germline values: CDR1 SEHNR, CDR2 FQNEAQ (reference sequence). There are 15 residues in the CDR3.

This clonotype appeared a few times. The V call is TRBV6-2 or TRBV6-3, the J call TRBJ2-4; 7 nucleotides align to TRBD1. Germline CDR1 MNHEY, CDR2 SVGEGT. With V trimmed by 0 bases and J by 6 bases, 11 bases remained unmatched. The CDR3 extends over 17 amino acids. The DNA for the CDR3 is TGTGCCAGCAGTTACTCCCCCAGAGGACAGGACCTAAACATTCAGTACTTC. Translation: CASSYSPRGQDLNIQYF.

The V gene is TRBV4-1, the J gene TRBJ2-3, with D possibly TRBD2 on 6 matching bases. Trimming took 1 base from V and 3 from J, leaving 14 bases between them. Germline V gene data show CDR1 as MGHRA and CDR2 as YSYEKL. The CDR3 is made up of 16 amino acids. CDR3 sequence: CASSQAALAVTDTQYF. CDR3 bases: TGCGCCAGCAGCCAAGCGGCATTAGCGGTTACAGATACGCAGTATTTT.

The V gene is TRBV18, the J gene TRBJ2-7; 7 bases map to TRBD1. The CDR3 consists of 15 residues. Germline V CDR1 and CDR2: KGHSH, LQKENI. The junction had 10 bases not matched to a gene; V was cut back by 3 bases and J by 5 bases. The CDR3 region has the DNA TGTGCCAGCTCACCGACTCCCAGGGGGACCCACGAGCAGTACGTC. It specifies CASSPTPRGTHEQYV.

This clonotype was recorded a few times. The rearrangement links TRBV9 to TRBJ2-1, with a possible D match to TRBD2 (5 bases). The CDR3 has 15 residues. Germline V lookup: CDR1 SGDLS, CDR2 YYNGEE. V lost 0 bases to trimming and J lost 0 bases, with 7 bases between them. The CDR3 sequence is CASSVGTSSYNEQFF. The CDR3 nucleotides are TGTGCCAGCAGCGTAGGGACTTCCTCCTACAATGAGCAGTTCTTC.

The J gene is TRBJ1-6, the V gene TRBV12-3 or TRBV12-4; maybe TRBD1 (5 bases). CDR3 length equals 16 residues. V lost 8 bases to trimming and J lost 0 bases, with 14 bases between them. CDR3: CASRKSGSSYNSPLHF. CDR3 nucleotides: TGTGCCAGCCGGAAATCAGGGAGCTCCTATAATTCACCCCTCCACTTT.